Following are 5 T cell receptor beta chains from one sample sequenced in a study of blood T cell repertoires in COVID-19. Sequencing used immunoSEQ multiplex PCR; TCRdb keeps in-frame clones, though not all of them. The profile shows fewer than 400,000 clones, around 90% of them singletons. Sequenced: PBMCs or T cells enriched from blood (not recorded which). The receptors here all came from a woman under 40 who had recovered from COVID-19.

This clone was observed a handful of times. The rearrangement uses TRBV7-9 and TRBJ2-2, with TRBD2 matching 7 bases. Looked up from germline, CDR1 is SEHNR and CDR2 is FQNEAQ (reference sequence). The J segment lost 3 bases and the V segment lost 7 bases, leaving 8 bases of the junction unmatched. This CDR3 is 15 amino acids long. CDR3 DNA: TGTGCCAGCACCCCGGCGGGGGTTGACACCGGGGAGCTGTTTTTT. Its protein is CASTPAGVDTGELFF.

CDR3 nucleotide sequence: TGTGCCAGCAGCTTAGGAGTTTCCAACTATGGCTACACCTTC. Translation: CASSLGVSNYGYTF. The J gene is TRBJ1-2, the V gene TRBV5-8; D not certain. V lost 2 bases and J lost 2, with 10 bases in between. The CDR3 runs to 14 residues. Germline values: CDR1 SGHTS, CDR2 YDEGEE.

This clone was detected once. The V gene is TRBV27, the J gene TRBJ2-7; TRBD1 might be the D (6 bases). The ends were cut back, 5 bases at V and 3 bases at J, with 20 bases in the middle. This CDR3 is 16 amino acids long. Germline CDR1 MNHEY, CDR2 SMNVEV (reference sequence). CDR3 loop: CASSPSTGPLNYEQYF. The CDR3 DNA sequence: TGTGCCAGCAGTCCGTCGACAGGTCCCCTCAACTACGAGCAGTACTTC.

The chain carries TRBV7-9 and TRBJ2-1, with D possibly TRBD2 on 6 matching bases. With 5 bases removed from V and 9 bases from J, the gap between germline ends came to 11 bases. Germline loops: CDR1 SEHNR, CDR2 FQNEAQ (reference sequence). The CDR3 consists of 12 residues. CDR3 nucleotides: TGTGCCAGCAGCCCGACTAGTAGTGAGCAGTTCTTC. As protein: CASSPTSSEQFF.

The DNA of the CDR3 is TGTGCCAGCAGCTCCGACAGTCGCTATGGCTACACCTTC. Its translation is CASSSDSRYGYTF. The chain combines TRBV11-3 with TRBJ1-2; possibly TRBD1 for D (5 bases). V was pared by 4 bases and J by 4 bases, with 10 bases between. CDR1 is SGHNT, CDR2 YENEEA, per germline. The CDR3 loop spans 13 amino acids.